This record looks at one TCR beta chain sequence and its context. Its antigen is unknown. PCR employed 60 Vbeta and 13 Jbeta primers. Produced via immunoSEQ multiplex PCR; TCRdb's table is partial and in-frame only. The data contain approximately 190,000 clones, about four fifths of them seen just once; the ten biggest clones take up 13% to 15%. This specimen comes from a study of cytomegalovirus exposure and HLA in healthy donors. Study findings and constraints: About 87% or about 30% of the time was how often most TCR beta V segments were productive, according to an earlier analysis.

The germline V and J ends were trimmed by 8 bases and 0 bases, with 5 bases remaining between them. CDR1 and CDR2 (germline): SGHTA, FQGNSA. This CDR3 comprises 11 residues. The chain uses TRBV7-2 and TRBJ2-7; unclear D gene. What was sequenced was PBMCs. The sequence was collected from a woman younger than 45 in good health and CMV-seropositive. The CDR3 loop is CASAYSYEQYF. The CDR3 DNA is TGTGCCAGCGCCTACTCCTACGAGCAGTACTTC.